Presented here are 5 T cell receptor beta chains from one specimen sequenced in a study of T cells in narcolepsy. Profiling relied on immunoSEQ multiplex PCR, and the TCRdb table lists in-frame clones only, not all of them. The sample carries fewer than 40,000 clones, roughly four fifths recorded once. The sample comprised CD45RA- memory CD4+ T cells from PBMCs. The receptors derive from a human donor with narcolepsy.

The chain employs TRBV19 and TRBJ1-1; 9 bases are a match to TRBD1. V was clipped by 7 bases and J by 3 bases; unmatched bases: 12. This CDR3 has 16 amino acids. Germline V gene lookup returns CDR1 LNHDA and CDR2 SQIVND (reference sequence). The CDR3 loop reads CASNSGTGRIYTEAFF. As DNA, the CDR3 is TGTGCCAGTAACTCCGGGACAGGGAGAATCTACACTGAAGCTTTCTTT.

The rearrangement uses TRBV5-1 and TRBJ1-4; perhaps TRBD1 as D (6 bases). Germline lookup yields CDR1 SGHRS and CDR2 YFSETQ. V dropped 4 bases and J dropped 8 bases, with 21 bases sitting between them. The CDR3 has 16 residues. CDR3 amino acids: CASSDGGGQTIEKLFF. DNA for the CDR3: TGCGCCAGCAGCGACGGGGGCGGGCAAACAATCGAAAAACTGTTTTTT.

This clone was recorded a few times. The gene calls are TRBV2 and TRBJ1-1; D remains ambiguous. Germline V lookup: CDR1 SNHLY, CDR2 FYNNEI. Trimming left V 7 bases short and J 7 bases short, with 16 bases between. This CDR3 has 13 residues. DNA for the CDR3: TGTGCCAGCAACCTCGATCTTAGGATTGAAGCTTTCTTT. It translates to CASNLDLRIEAFF. Combining the CDR3 with reference TRBV2 and TRBJ1-1 gives the whole variable domain EPEVTQTPSHQVTQMGQEVILRCVPISNHLYFYWYRQILGQKVEFLVSFYNNEISEKSEIFDDQFSVERPDGSNFTLKIRSTKLEDSAMYFCASNLDLRIEAFFGQGTRLTVV.

V is TRBV19 and J is TRBJ2-2; 7 bases are shared with TRBD1. J lost 6 bases, V lost 5 bases, and 3 bases had no gene match. The CDR3 is made up of 13 amino acids. Per germline, CDR1 LNHDA and CDR2 SQIVND (reference sequence). The CDR3 nucleotides are TGTGCCAGTAGTGTACAGGGGCCCGGGGAGCTGTTTTTT. It encodes CASSVQGPGELFF.

The chain has TRBV16 and TRBJ1-2, with D perhaps TRBD1 (6 bases). The V end lost 4 bases, the J end lost 0 bases, and 12 bases lay between the germline ends. In germline, CDR1 is KGHSY, CDR2 FQNENV. CDR3 length: 15 residues. In DNA, the CDR3 is TGTGCCAGCAGCCTTCGACAGGATGCTAACTATGGCTACACCTTC. Its protein is CASSLRQDANYGYTF.